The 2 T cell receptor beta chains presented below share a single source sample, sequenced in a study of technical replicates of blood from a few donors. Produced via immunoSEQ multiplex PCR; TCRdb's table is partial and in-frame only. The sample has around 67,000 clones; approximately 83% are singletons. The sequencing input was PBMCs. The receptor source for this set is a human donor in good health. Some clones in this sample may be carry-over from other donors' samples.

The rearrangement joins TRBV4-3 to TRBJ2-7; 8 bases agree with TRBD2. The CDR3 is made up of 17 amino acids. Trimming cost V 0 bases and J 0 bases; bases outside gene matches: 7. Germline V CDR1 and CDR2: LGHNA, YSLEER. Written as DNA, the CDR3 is TGCGCCAGCAGCCAAGAAGCGGTCGGGACTAGCTCCTACGAGCAGTACTTC. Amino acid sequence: CASSQEAVGTSSYEQYF.

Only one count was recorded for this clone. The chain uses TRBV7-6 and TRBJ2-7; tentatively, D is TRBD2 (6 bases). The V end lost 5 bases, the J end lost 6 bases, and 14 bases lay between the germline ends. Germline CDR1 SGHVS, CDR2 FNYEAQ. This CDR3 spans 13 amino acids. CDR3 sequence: CASSLQSGGEQYF. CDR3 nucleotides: TGTGCCAGCAGCCTCCAGTCCGGGGGCGAGCAGTACTTC.